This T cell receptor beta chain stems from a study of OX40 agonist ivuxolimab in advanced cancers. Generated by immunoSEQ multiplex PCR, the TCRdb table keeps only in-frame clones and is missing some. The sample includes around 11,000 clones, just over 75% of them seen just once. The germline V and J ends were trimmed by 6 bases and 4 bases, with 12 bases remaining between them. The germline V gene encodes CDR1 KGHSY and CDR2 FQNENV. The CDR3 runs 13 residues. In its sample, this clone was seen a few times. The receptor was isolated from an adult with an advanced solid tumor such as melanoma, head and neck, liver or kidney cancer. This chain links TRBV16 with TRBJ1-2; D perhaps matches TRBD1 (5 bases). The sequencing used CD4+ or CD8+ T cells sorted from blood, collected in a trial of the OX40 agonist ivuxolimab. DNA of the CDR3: TGTGCCAGCAGTACCGACGGGACCTATGGCTACACCTTC. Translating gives CASSTDGTYGYTF.